The 21 T cell receptor beta chains reported below all come from one sample, sequenced in a study of OX40 agonist ivuxolimab in advanced cancers. Measured with immunoSEQ multiplex PCR; TCRdb has only the in-frame clones, and not every one. Of about 60,000 clones in the sample, less than 90% were seen once. This specimen was CD4+ or CD8+ T cells sorted from blood, taken in a trial of the OX40 agonist ivuxolimab. These receptors came from an adult with an advanced solid tumor such as melanoma, head and neck, liver or kidney cancer.

This clone was recorded once. This chain joins TRBV28 and TRBJ2-7; 7 bases line up with TRBD2. Germline-derived CDR1 and CDR2 are MDHEN and SYDVKM. CDR3 size: 13 residues. V lost 11 bases and J lost 0; bases outside the gene matches: 7. The chain's CDR3 is CAVTSESSYEQYF. The DNA of the CDR3 is TGTGCCGTAACTAGCGAAAGCTCCTACGAGCAGTACTTC.

This clone appeared a few times. This chain links TRBV19 with TRBJ1-6, with 8 bases lining up with TRBD1. Germline CDR1 and CDR2: LNHDA and SQIVND (reference sequence). V shed 3 bases and J 5 bases; nucleotides not matched to a gene: 6. This CDR3 has 16 residues. The CDR3 spells CASSIRTTGDNSPLHF. The CDR3 bases are TGTGCCAGTAGTATCAGAACGACAGGGGATAATTCACCCCTCCACTTT.

The chain joins TRBV7-6 to TRBJ2-5; 12 nucleotides align to TRBD1. The CDR3 totals 15 residues. CDR1 SGHVS and CDR2 FNYEAQ come from the germline V gene. The junction had 5 bases not matched to a gene; V was cut back by 5 bases and J by 4 bases. DNA of the CDR3: TGTGCCAGCAGCCCGCGGGACAGGGGGCCAGAGACCCAGTACTTC. Protein product: CASSPRDRGPETQYF.

The chain has TRBV21-1 and TRBJ2-6. TRBV21-1 is a pseudogene locus. The CDR3 extends over 14 amino acids. The CDR3 loop reads CASSPKAGANVLTF. CDR3 DNA: TGTGCCAGCAGTCCTAAGGCTGGGGCCAACGTCCTGACTTTC.

The genes are TRBV6-6 and TRBJ2-2; D gene uncertain. V lost 7 bases, J lost 7 bases, and 16 bases lay in between. This CDR3 contains 14 residues. Germline V gives CDR1 MNHNY, CDR2 SVGAGI (reference sequence). The CDR3 bases are TGTGCCAGCACCCCCTCCAGGAGTCACGGGGAGCTGTTTTTT. Translated: CASTPSRSHGELFF.

This clone was counted only a few times. The rearrangement joins TRBV28 to TRBJ2-7; D is unresolved. Between the trimmed V and J ends, which lost 1 base and 7 bases, there was a span of 14 bases. This CDR3 comprises 14 residues. Looked up from germline, CDR1 is MDHEN and CDR2 is SYDVKM. As DNA, the CDR3 is TGTGCCAGCAGTTTATCAGTCGGCACGCGAGAGCAGTACTTC. The encoded protein is CASSLSVGTREQYF.

The chain uses TRBV2 and TRBJ2-1; 7 bases are shared with TRBD2. J gave up 1 base and V 3 bases, and 3 bases lay outside the gene matches. In germline, CDR1 is SNHLY, CDR2 FYNNEI. The CDR3 has 15 residues. In DNA, the CDR3 is TGTGCCAGCAGTGACCAGCGGGGTTCCTACAATGAGCAGTTCTTC. Its translation is CASSDQRGSYNEQFF.

The chain has TRBV27 and TRBJ2-2; 7 bases are shared with TRBD2. Trimming cost V 1 base and J 5 bases; bases outside gene matches: 7. The CDR3 is made up of 16 amino acids. CDR1 is MNHEY, CDR2 SMNVEV, per germline (reference sequence). The CDR3 region is CASSLLGLGDTGELFF. In DNA form, the CDR3 reads TGTGCCAGCAGTTTATTAGGACTAGGCGATACCGGGGAGCTGTTTTTT.

This chain uses TRBV4-1 with TRBJ2-1; the D gene is possibly TRBD2 (6 bases). The CDR3 has 15 amino acids. The germline V and J ends were trimmed by 1 base and 4 bases, with 11 bases remaining between them. The germline gives CDR1 MGHRA, CDR2 YSYEKL. The CDR3 is CASSQGLGDYNEQFF. In DNA, the CDR3 is TGCGCCAGCAGCCAAGGACTAGGTGATTACAATGAGCAGTTCTTC.

Concerning this clone itself: The sample holds other DNA sequences that translate to the same CDR3. The chain employs TRBV15 and TRBJ1-4, with D tentatively TRBD1 (6 bases). V lost 3 bases to trimming and J lost 7 bases, with 12 bases between them. Looked up from germline, CDR1 is LNHNV and CDR2 is YYDKDF (reference sequence). The length of the CDR3 is 14 residues. The chain's CDR3 is CATSSVGGIEKLFF. The CDR3 DNA follows: TGTGCCACCAGCAGTGTGGGGGGCATTGAAAAACTGTTTTTT.

V and J are TRBV5-1 and TRBJ2-1; tentatively, D is TRBD1 or TRBD2 (5 bases each). Between the trimmed V and J ends, which lost 0 bases and 4 bases, there was a span of 14 bases. The CDR3 has 16 residues. The V gene's germline CDR1 is SGHRS and CDR2 YFSETQ. The CDR3 here is CASSLGDGDGYNEQFF. The CDR3 coding sequence is TGCGCCAGCAGCTTGGGGGATGGGGACGGATACAATGAGCAGTTCTTC.

This clone ranks as medium-sized (0.01 to 0.1%). The rearrangement joins TRBV19 to TRBJ2-4; the D is unclear. V was trimmed by 5 bases and J by 4 bases, leaving 6 bases between them. This CDR3 spans 12 amino acids. CDR1 and CDR2 from the germline V gene are LNHDA and SQIVND (reference sequence). The CDR3 region has the DNA TGTGCCAGTAGTCCTAGTAAAAACATTCAGTACTTC. Amino acids: CASSPSKNIQYF.

This chain connects TRBV2 to TRBJ1-5; D gene uncertain. The V and J ends lost 3 bases and 1 base respectively, with 10 bases between them. The CDR3 totals 15 residues. Germline assignment: CDR1 SNHLY and CDR2 FYNNEI. CDR3 sequence: CASSELLVSNQPQHF. CDR3 bases: TGTGCCAGCAGTGAGCTTTTGGTGAGCAATCAGCCCCAGCATTTT.

The chain is built from TRBV18 and TRBJ1-4; TRBD1 matches at 8 bases. Germline V CDR1 and CDR2: KGHSH, LQKENI. The CDR3 length is 15 residues. V was pared by 2 bases and J by 2 bases, with 1 base of the junction left unmatched. The CDR3 region has the DNA TGTGCCAGCTCACCAAACAGGGGGACTAATGAAAAACTGTTTTTT. It yields the protein CASSPNRGTNEKLFF.

This chain connects TRBV30 to TRBJ2-3, with D possibly being TRBD2 (7 bases). The CDR3 has 12 amino acids. CDR1 and CDR2 from the germline V gene are GTSNPN and SVGIG (reference sequence). The V gene lost 8 bases and the J gene lost 6 bases, with 15 bases spanning the gap. Here the CDR3 reads CARGGVSDTQYF. The CDR3 coding sequence is TGTGCCAGGGGGGGAGTCTCTGATACGCAGTATTTT.

The chain combines TRBV6-5 with TRBJ2-5; TRBD1 might be the D (6 bases). V gave up 5 bases and J gave up 6 bases, with 16 bases separating them. CDR1 is MNHEY and CDR2 is SVGAGI in the germline V gene. The length of the CDR3 is 14 residues. CDR3 DNA: TGTGCCAGCAGTGAACAGGGAACCAAGAAGACCCAGTACTTC. Protein sequence: CASSEQGTKKTQYF.

V gene TRBV6-5 combines with J gene TRBJ2-1; 11 bases are a match to TRBD2. CDR1 is MNHEY and CDR2 is SVGAGI in the germline V gene. V trimming: 5 bases; J trimming: 8 bases; junction bases outside the gene matches: 5. This CDR3 comprises 14 residues. The CDR3 here is CASSILAGGHEQFF. The CDR3 DNA follows: TGTGCCAGCAGTATTCTAGCGGGGGGCCATGAGCAGTTCTTC.

This chain joins TRBV21-1 and TRBJ1-1; the table names TRBD1, a call not compared with the DNA. TRBV21-1 is marked as a pseudogene. There are 15 residues in the CDR3. This CDR3 reads CASSGRDITNTEAFF. The CDR3 DNA reads as TGTGCCAGCAGCGGCCGGGACATAACGAACACTGAAGCTTTCTTT.

The chain uses TRBV5-4 and TRBJ1-2; D not certain. V lost 2 bases and J 1 base, leaving 9 bases between the germline ends. The germline V gene encodes CDR1 SGHNT and CDR2 YYREEE (reference sequence). The CDR3 contains 14 residues. CDR3 sequence: CASSFFRVNYGYTF. In DNA, the CDR3 is TGTGCCAGCAGCTTCTTTCGGGTTAACTATGGCTACACCTTC.

CDR3 loop: CASSPRAGTGGTDTQYF. Here the CDR3 DNA reads TGTGCCAGCTCACCTAGGGCCGGGACAGGGGGCACAGATACGCAGTATTTT. This rearrangement joins TRBV18 to TRBJ2-3; 10 positions match TRBD1. This CDR3 comprises 17 residues. Germline V gives CDR1 KGHSH, CDR2 LQKENI. Trimming cost V 3 bases and J 1 base; bases outside gene matches: 7. The variable domain in full, completed from reference TRBV18 and TRBJ2-3, reads NAGVMQNPRHLVRRRGQEARLRCSPMKGHSHVYWYRQLPEEGLKFMVYLQKENIIDESGMPKERFSAEFPKEGPSILRIQQVVRGDSAAYFCASSPRAGTGGTDTQYFGPGTRLTVL.

The chain joins TRBV7-9 to TRBJ1-2; D is perhaps TRBD1 (6 bases). The CDR3 consists of 13 residues. The germline gives CDR1 SEHNR, CDR2 FQNEAQ (reference sequence). V shed 6 bases and J shed 7 bases, with 15 bases lying between them. This CDR3 reads CASSSQGPFGYTF. Here the CDR3 DNA reads TGTGCCAGCAGTTCACAGGGTCCTTTTGGCTACACCTTC.